Shown below are 9 T cell receptor beta chains from a single sample sequenced in a study of blood T cell repertoires in COVID-19. The table came from immunoSEQ multiplex PCR; TCRdb's copy has only in-frame clones and leaves some out. Here the sample spans over 45,000 clones, less than 85% being singletons. The source material was peripheral blood. These TCRs come from a man aged 45-65 years with active COVID-19.

The CDR3 spells CASSVEGTAFNTGELFF. As DNA, the CDR3 is TGTGCCAGCAGCGTAGAAGGGACTGCATTTAACACCGGGGAGCTGTTTTTT. The chain employs TRBV9 and TRBJ2-2, with D tentatively TRBD2 (6 bases). Trimming stripped 0 bases from V and 2 bases from J, with 14 bases between. Germline V gene sequence: CDR1 SGDLS, CDR2 YYNGEE. This CDR3 region has 17 residues.

This clone appeared once. This chain joins TRBV12-3 or TRBV12-4 and TRBJ2-3; D call uncertain. The CDR3 length is 13 residues. V gave up 3 bases and J gave up 4 bases, with 8 bases separating them. The DNA of the CDR3 is TGTGCCAGCAGTTTTGTCGTTTCAGATACGCAGTATTTT. This encodes CASSFVVSDTQYF.

CDR3 in amino acids: CASTGEGGDQPQHF. CDR3 sequence (DNA): TGTGCCAGCACCGGGGAGGGGGGTGATCAGCCCCAGCATTTT. V and J are TRBV21-1 and TRBJ1-5. TRBV21-1 is flagged as a pseudogene. This CDR3 comprises 14 residues.

The chain carries TRBV6-2 or TRBV6-3 and TRBJ2-3; 9 bases are a match to TRBD2. V shed 4 bases, J shed 0 bases, and the junction held 5 bases outside the gene matches. Germline lookup yields CDR1 MNHEY and CDR2 SVGEGT. CDR3 length: 16 amino acids. In nucleotides, the CDR3 is TGTGCCAGCAGTTCTAGGCGGGGGGGGAGCACAGATACGCAGTATTTT. This translates into CASSSRRGGSTDTQYF.

The chain joins TRBV29-1 to TRBJ1-1; a possible D gene is TRBD1 (5 bases). The V and J ends lost 4 bases and 5 bases respectively, with 17 bases between them. This CDR3 has 14 residues. The germline CDR1 and CDR2 sequences are SQVTM and ANQGSEA. CDR3 DNA: TGCAGCGTTGGAAAGGGGCTTCCCGGGACTGAAGCTTTCTTT. Encoded protein: CSVGKGLPGTEAFF. The variable domain in full, completed from reference TRBV29-1 and TRBJ1-1, reads SAVISQKPSRDICQRGTSLTIQCQVDSQVTMMFWYRQQPGQSLTLIATANQGSEATYESGFVIDKFPISRPNLTFSTLTVSNMSPEDSSIYLCSVGKGLPGTEAFFGQGTRLTVV.

The chain recombines TRBV4-1 with TRBJ1-3, with D possibly being TRBD1 (5 bases). This CDR3 has 15 residues. Germline-derived CDR1 and CDR2 are MGHRA and YSYEKL. Trimming removed 1 base at V and 2 bases at J, with 9 bases between. CDR3 residues: CASSQGRGTGNTIYF. CDR3 sequence (DNA): TGCGCCAGCAGCCAAGGAAGGGGCACTGGAAACACCATATATTTT.

The chain links TRBV6-5 to TRBJ2-5; 8 bases agree with TRBD2. The germline V gene encodes CDR1 MNHEY and CDR2 SVGAGI. CDR3 length: 13 amino acids. V gave up 5 bases and J gave up 5 bases; unmatched junction bases: 4. The CDR3 is CASSRTSWETQYF. Here the CDR3 DNA reads TGTGCCAGCAGTCGGACTAGCTGGGAGACCCAGTACTTC.

CDR3 bases: TGCGCCAGCAGCCAGCCAGCGGCGATTGAGCAGTACTTC. As protein: CASSQPAAIEQYF. The J gene is TRBJ2-7, the V gene TRBV4-1, with D possibly being TRBD2 (5 bases). V was shortened by 3 bases and J by 7 bases, with 13 bases between the two germline ends. Germline V gene lookup returns CDR1 MGHRA and CDR2 YSYEKL. The CDR3 contains 13 residues.

The chain carries TRBV5-1 and TRBJ2-7, with D possibly matching TRBD2 (6 bases). Germline V gene data show CDR1 as SGHRS and CDR2 as YFSETQ. V lost 3 bases to trimming and J lost 3 bases, with 10 bases between them. This CDR3 region has 13 residues. The CDR3 DNA follows: TGCGCCAGCAGCTGGGACTTTGACTACGAGCAGTACTTC. This translates into CASSWDFDYEQYF.